Listed here is a single T cell receptor beta chain. It has no known antigen specificity. Within one base of it there is no much larger clone, and no base qualities were kept. Focal radiation therapy combined with CTLA-4 blockade (ipilimumab) was tested in patients with chemo-refractory metastatic non-small-cell lung cancer. The sample comes from a study of radiotherapy plus CTLA-4 blockade in lung cancer (dated by TCRdb to between 2018 and 2020). General notes on the study: Among the enrolled patients, about 19% had an objective response, and about 29% reached disease control.

Counted from cysteine to phenylalanine, this CDR3 has 15 amino acids. Kept here is only the CDR3 DNA, which spans 45 bases and is read in frame from base 1. CDR1 and CDR2, looked up from the germline V gene, are SGHRS and YFSETQ. V was cut back by 6 bases and J by 2 bases, leaving a gap of 17 bases between them. The method behind the library was the immunoSEQ multiplex PCR assay. TCRdb took this table from immuneACCESS and kept in-frame rearrangements with V and J called. Such tables lack part of the clones; where checked against another copy, unresolved V genes explain under half of the gap, and the rest is unexplained. The sample data list over 100,000 clones, and 70% to 85% of these were observed just once. 3% to 4% of the sample lies in the top ten. Study-wide conclusions, independent of this receptor: The strongest predictors of response, as reported, were early dynamic changes in blood T cell clones along with a rise in serum interferon-beta after radiation. TCR clones derived from tumors expanded in peripheral blood after treatment with radiotherapy and ipilimumab.

The sequence links TRBV5-1 to TRBJ2-5; 6 matching bases give a weak D call of TRBD2. The TCR originated in a human donor with non-small cell lung cancer that progressed on radiotherapy plus ipilimumab. Some clones in this sample may be carry-over from other donors' samples. Sequences were derived from peripheral blood, sampled from a patient treated with radiotherapy plus ipilimumab. Here is the DNA: TGCGCCAGCACCGCGCGGGGTCTAGAGCAAGAGACCCAGTACTTC. Its product reads: CASTARGLEQETQYF.